A selection of T cell receptor beta chains follows, all from one sample in a study of PD-L1 blockade in urothelial cancer. Sequencing used immunoSEQ multiplex PCR; TCRdb keeps in-frame clones, though not all of them. This sample carries more than 45,000 clones, 60% to 80% of them seen once, and the ten largest clones take 3.5% to 4.5%. The material sequenced was PBMCs, taken around atezolizumab (anti-PD-L1) treatment. All receptors come from a man in his 70s with urothelial cancer. CDR3s include the opening cysteine and the closing phenylalanine or tryptophan. The D gene is left open where the match is weak. Size is omitted from some rows. Given values are once, few, many or a class for expanded clones.

clone size	D gene	J gene	V gene	CDR3 protein	CDR3 DNA
NA	TRBD2	TRBJ2-7	TRBV15	CATSRGNSGAYEQYF	TGTGCCACCAGCAGAGGAAATAGCGGGGCCTACGAGCAGTACTTC
NA	NA	TRBJ1-3	TRBV5-5	CASSLGPQASGNTIYF	TGTGCCAGCAGCTTGGGCCCGCAGGCCTCTGGAAACACCATATATTTT
medium-sized	NA	TRBJ1-1	TRBV2	CASQQAEAFF	TGTGCCAGCCAGCAGGCTGAAGCTTTCTTT
NA	NA	TRBJ2-2	TRBV6-5	CASSSAMRSGELFF	TGTGCCAGCAGCTCCGCCATGAGATCCGGGGAGCTGTTTTTT
NA	TRBD2	TRBJ2-2	TRBV12-5	CASGLGLSGGLTGELFF	TGTGCTAGTGGTTTGGGCCTTAGCGGGGGGCTCACCGGGGAGCTGTTTTTT
few	NA	TRBJ2-3	TRBV10-3	CAISGASGSVADTQYF	TGTGCCATCAGTGGAGCCTCAGGGTCTGTTGCAGATACGCAGTATTTT
NA	TRBD1	TRBJ1-1	TRBV27	CASSGQGMNTEAFF	TGTGCCAGCAGCGGACAGGGCATGAACACTGAAGCTTTCTTT
NA	TRBD1	TRBJ1-6	TRBV7-6	CASSLGQGQGSSYNSPLHF	TGTGCCAGCAGTTTAGGACAGGGGCAGGGGAGCTCCTATAATTCACCCCTCCACTTT
NA	NA	TRBJ1-5	TRBV5-5	CASSLRGEQPQHF	TGTGCCAGCAGCTTACGAGGAGAACAGCCCCAGCATTTT
NA	TRBD2	TRBJ2-3	TRBV15	CATSRVGGFSTDTQYF	TGTGCCACCAGCAGAGTCGGGGGGTTTAGCACAGATACGCAGTATTTT
once	TRBD2	TRBJ2-3	TRBV7-6	CASSLRLAGTDTQYF	TGTGCCAGCAGCTTACGCCTAGCGGGGACAGATACGCAGTATTTT
NA	TRBD1	TRBJ2-5	TRBV28	CASSSTGMAQYF	TGTGCCAGCAGTTCGACAGGGATGGCCCAGTACTTC
few	TRBD1	TRBJ2-1	TRBV6-1	CASLTTGDYNEQFF	TGTGCCAGCCTTACGACAGGGGACTACAATGAGCAGTTCTTC
NA	NA	TRBJ1-4	TRBV19	CASSIGVQGLNEKLFF	TGTGCCAGTAGTATAGGAGTTCAGGGGCTCAATGAAAAACTGTTTTTT
once	NA	TRBJ1-2	TRBV28	CASSPHRDTGYTF	TGTGCCAGCAGTCCCCACCGGGACACTGGCTACACCTTC
once	NA	TRBJ1-2	TRBV20-1	CSARERFSYTF	TGCAGTGCTAGAGAACGGTTCAGCTACACCTTC
once	TRBD1	TRBJ2-1	TRBV6-6	CASSQIKGQGANEQFF	TGTGCCAGCAGCCAAATAAAAGGACAGGGGGCCAATGAGCAGTTCTTC
NA	TRBD1	TRBJ2-2	TRBV7-6	CASSPRGRTNTGELFF	TGTGCCAGCAGCCCCAGGGGGCGCACGAACACCGGGGAGCTGTTTTTT
few	TRBD2	TRBJ2-7	TRBV6-1	CASSDLAGGVYEQYF	TGTGCCAGCAGCGATCTAGCGGGAGGTGTCTACGAGCAGTACTTC
NA	NA	TRBJ1-1	TRBV7-2	CASSPLQGNTEAFF	TGTGCCAGCAGCCCATTACAGGGGAACACTGAAGCTTTCTTT
NA	NA	TRBJ1-2	TRBV28	CASSLYQGGGYTF	TGTGCCAGCAGTTTATACCAGGGTGGTGGCTACACCTTC